The subject of this entry is one T cell receptor beta chain. This specimen comes from a study of blood T cell repertoires in COVID-19. Turning to the study itself: COVID-19 samples collected from the United States, Italy and Spain covered acute and convalescent phases. T cells, B-cell-depleted T cells, or PBMCs supplied cDNA or gDNA.

Under the authors' procedure: How many nucleated cells were present was estimated from reference gene primer amplification. Libraries were prepared by immunoSEQ multiplex PCR; TCRdb keeps only in-frame clonotypes and omits some of them. That table gives V, J and clone size, and the DNA gave D and trimming. This table holds approximately 210,000 clones, 80% to 90% found once. The germline gives CDR1 MNHEY, CDR2 SVGEGT. The V segment lost 2 bases and the J segment 0 bases; nucleotides outside the gene matches: 3. The CDR3 length is 17 residues. V is TRBV6-2 or TRBV6-3 and J is TRBJ2-5, with 13 positions matching TRBD2. The receptor's source is a woman in her 70s with active or convalescent COVID-19. Sequenced input: peripheral blood. The CDR3 loop is CASSYPGLAGYQETQYF. The CDR3 region has the DNA TGTGCCAGCAGTTACCCGGGACTAGCGGGATACCAAGAGACCCAGTACTTC.